This TCR beta chain was sequenced in a study of T cells in Graves' hyperthyroidism and ophthalmopathy. Authors of the study amplified TCR beta CDR3 regions from RNA transcripts. With the HTBI primer set, the TCR CDR3 went through a first round of RT-PCR. MiXCR, run by TCRdb on the multiplex PCR reads, gives a single entry per CDR3 protein. The top ten clones hold approximately 8.4% of a sample with more than 600,000 distinct CDR3 sequences, less than 20% of them seen once. V lost 7 bases and J lost 3, with 10 bases in between. The V gene's germline CDR1 is SQVTM and CDR2 ANQGSEA. This CDR3 contains 11 residues. The table lists this clonotype with many counts.

Sequencing was carried out using blood. The rearrangement uses TRBV29-1 and TRBJ2-7; a weak D match, TRBD1 (5 bases). This TCR came from a man younger than 30 with Graves' hyperthyroidism. Here the CDR3 reads CSGRDSYEQYF. In DNA, the CDR3 is TGCAGCGGAAGAGACAGCTACGAGCAGTACTTC.